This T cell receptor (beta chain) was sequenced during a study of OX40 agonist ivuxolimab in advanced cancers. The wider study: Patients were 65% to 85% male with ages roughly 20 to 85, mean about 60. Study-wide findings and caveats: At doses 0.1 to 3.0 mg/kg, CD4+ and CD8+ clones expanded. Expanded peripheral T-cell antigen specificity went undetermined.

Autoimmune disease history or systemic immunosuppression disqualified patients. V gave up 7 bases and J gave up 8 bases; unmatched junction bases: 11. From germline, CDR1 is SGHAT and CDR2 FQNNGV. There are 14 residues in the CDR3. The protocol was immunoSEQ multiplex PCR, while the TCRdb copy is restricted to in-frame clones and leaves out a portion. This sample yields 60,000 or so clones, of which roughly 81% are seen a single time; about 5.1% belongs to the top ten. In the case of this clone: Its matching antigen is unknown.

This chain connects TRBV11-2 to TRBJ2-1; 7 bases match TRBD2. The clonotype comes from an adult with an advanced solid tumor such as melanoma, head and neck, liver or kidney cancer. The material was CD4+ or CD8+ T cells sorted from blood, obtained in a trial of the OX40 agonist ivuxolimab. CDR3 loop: CASTSGGGSYEQFF. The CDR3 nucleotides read TGTGCCAGCACCTCCGGCGGCGGGAGTTATGAGCAGTTCTTC.